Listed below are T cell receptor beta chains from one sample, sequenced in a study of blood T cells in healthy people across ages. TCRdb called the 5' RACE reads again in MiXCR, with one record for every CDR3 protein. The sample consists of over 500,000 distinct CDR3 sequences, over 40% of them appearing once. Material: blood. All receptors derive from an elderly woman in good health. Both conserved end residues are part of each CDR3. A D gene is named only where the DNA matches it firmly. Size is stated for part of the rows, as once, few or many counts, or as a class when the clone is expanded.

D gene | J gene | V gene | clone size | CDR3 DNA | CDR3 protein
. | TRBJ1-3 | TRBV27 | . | TGTGCCAGCTCCCCCGGGGGTGCCGCTGGAAACACCATATATTTT | CASSPGGAAGNTIYF
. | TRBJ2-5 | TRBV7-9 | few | TGTGCCAGCAGCTTTACAGGGATCGAGACCCAGTACTTC | CASSFTGIETQYF
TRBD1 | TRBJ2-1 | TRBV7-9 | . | TGTGCCAGCAGCTTAGGGACAGGGCATGGGGAGCAGTTCTTC | CASSLGTGHGEQFF
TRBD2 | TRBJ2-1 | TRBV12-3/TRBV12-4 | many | TGTGCCAGCAGTTTAGCGTCCGGCTTAAGAGCGGGAGCCCATGAGCAGTTCTTC | CASSLASGLRAGAHEQFF
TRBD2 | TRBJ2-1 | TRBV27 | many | TGTGCCAGCACCCCTCGCGGGAGGGCCGGCAATGAGCAGTTCTTC | CASTPRGRAGNEQFF
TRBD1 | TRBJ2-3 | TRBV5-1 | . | TGCGCCAGCAGCTCGGGACCGACAGGGCTCACAGATACGCAGTATTTT | CASSSGPTGLTDTQYF
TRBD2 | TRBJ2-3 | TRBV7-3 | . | TGTGCCAGCAGCTTATCCGCCCACACTAGCGGGGCGCTCACTAGCACAGATACGCAGTATTTT | CASSLSAHTSGALTSTDTQYF
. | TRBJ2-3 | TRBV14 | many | TGTGCCAGCAGCCATTACCGGGACAGCACAGATACGCAGTATTTT | CASSHYRDSTDTQYF
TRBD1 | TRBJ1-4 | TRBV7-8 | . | TGTGCCAGCAGAACCACAGGGGGAGAAAAACTGTTTTTT | CASRTTGGEKLFF
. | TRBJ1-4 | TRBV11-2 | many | TGTGCCAGCAGCTTAGATAGGACAGCGGTCGTCGGACTGTTTTTT | CASSLDRTAVVGLFF
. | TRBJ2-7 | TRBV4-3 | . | TGCGCCAGCAGCCAAGACAGGGGTACCATCTACGAGCAGTACTTC | CASSQDRGTIYEQYF
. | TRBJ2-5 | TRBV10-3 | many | TGTGCCATCAGTGGAACTACAGGGCTGGAGACCCAGTACTTC | CAISGTTGLETQYF
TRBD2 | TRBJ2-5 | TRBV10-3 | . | TGTGCCATCAGTGAGGAAGCGACTAGCATCGAGACCCAGTACTTC | CAISEEATSIETQYF
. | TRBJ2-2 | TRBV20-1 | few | TGCAGTGCTAGGGGGCGGAGAAACACCGGGGAGCTGTTTTTT | CSARGRRNTGELFF
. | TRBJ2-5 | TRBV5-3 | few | TGTGCCAGAAAAGACAGGAACTCGTACCAAGAGACCCAGTACTTC | CARKDRNSYQETQYF
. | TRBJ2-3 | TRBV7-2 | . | TGTGCCAGCAGCTTAGACCGCCCAGGGGATACGCAGTATTTT | CASSLDRPGDTQYF
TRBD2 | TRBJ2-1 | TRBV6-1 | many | TGTGCCAGCAGCCGTGGACTAGCGCGCGCTCGCACAAGGGTATCCATTGAGCAGTTCTTC | CASSRGLARARTRVSIEQFF
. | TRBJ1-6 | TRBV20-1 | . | TGCAGTGCTATCGAGATCTCCTATAATTCACCCCTCCACTTT | CSAIEISYNSPLHF
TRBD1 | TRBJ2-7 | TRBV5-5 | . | TGTGCCAGCAGCTTGGAAGTCGGGACAGGGGGCCACGAGCAGTACTTC | CASSLEVGTGGHEQYF
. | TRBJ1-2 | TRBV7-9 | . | TGTACCAGCAGCTCAATCGACAGACAGTGGGGCTACACCTTC | CTSSSIDRQWGYTF
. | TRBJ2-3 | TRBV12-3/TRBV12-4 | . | TGTGCCAGCAGCCCTGAAGCGGGGACACTCGTGACAGATACGCAGTATTTT | CASSPEAGTLVTDTQYF
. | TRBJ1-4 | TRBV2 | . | TGTGCCAGCAGGCAAGGAGAAACTAATGAAAAACTGTTTTTT | CASRQGETNEKLFF
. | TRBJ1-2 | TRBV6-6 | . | TGTGCCAGCACCTTAATTCCCGTTGACATTAACTATGGCTACACCTTC | CASTLIPVDINYGYTF
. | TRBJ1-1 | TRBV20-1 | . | TGCAGTGCTAGAGGGGTGGTTCGCACTGAAGCTTTCTTT | CSARGVVRTEAFF
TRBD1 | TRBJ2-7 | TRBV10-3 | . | TGTGCCATCAGAACCGGGACAGGGGCCGACGAGCAGTACTTC | CAIRTGTGADEQYF
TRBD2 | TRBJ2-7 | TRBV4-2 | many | TGTGCCAGCAGCCAATCTAGCGGTTCCTTCTCCTACGAGCAGTACTTC | CASSQSSGSFSYEQYF
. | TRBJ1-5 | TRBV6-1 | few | TGTGCCAGCAGTTTGGATAGCCGGAGCAATCAGCCCCAGCATTTT | CASSLDSRSNQPQHF
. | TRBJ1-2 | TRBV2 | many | TGTGCCAGCAGAACTCAGGCTAACTATGGCTACACCTTC | CASRTQANYGYTF
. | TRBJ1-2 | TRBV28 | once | TGTGCCGGCAGCCCGGGCGTCGGCGGATTCTATGGCTACACCTTC | CAGSPGVGGFYGYTF
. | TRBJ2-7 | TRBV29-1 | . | TGCAGCGTTGAAGGTCGGAACTACGAGCAGTACTTC | CSVEGRNYEQYF
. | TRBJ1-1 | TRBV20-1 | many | TGCAGTGCTAGAGAGCTGCGAAAGAACACTGAAGCTTTCTTT | CSARELRKNTEAFF
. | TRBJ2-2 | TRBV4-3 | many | TGCGCCAGCAGCCAAGAGGACGGTAACACCGGGGAGCTGTTTTTT | CASSQEDGNTGELFF
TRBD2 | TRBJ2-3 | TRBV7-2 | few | TGTGCCAGCAGCAAGACTAGCGGCACAGATACGCAGTATTTT | CASSKTSGTDTQYF
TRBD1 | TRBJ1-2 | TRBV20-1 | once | TGCAGTGCTAGTGGGACAGCCGAACCGGAGGGCTACACCTTC | CSASGTAEPEGYTF
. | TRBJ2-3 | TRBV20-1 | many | TGCAGTGCCCAACCAGGGCGAGCCACAGATACGCAGTATTTT | CSAQPGRATDTQYF
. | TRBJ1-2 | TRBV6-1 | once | TGTGCCAGCAGTGAAATCGGGACCTATGGCTACACCTTC | CASSEIGTYGYTF
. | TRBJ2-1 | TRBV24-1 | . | TGTGCCACCAGTGACCCGGACAGCCGTTACAATGAGCAGTTCTTC | CATSDPDSRYNEQFF
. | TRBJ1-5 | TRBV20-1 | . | TGCAGTGCTAGAGGTTGGACAGCTAGCAATCAGCCCCAGCATTTT | CSARGWTASNQPQHF
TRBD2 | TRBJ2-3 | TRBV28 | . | TGTGCCGGCAGTTTAGGGACTAGCGGGAGAGGCACAGATACGCAGTATTTT | CAGSLGTSGRGTDTQYF
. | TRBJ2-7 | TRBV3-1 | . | TGTGCCAGCAGCCAAGGGCAGGGCCCTAGGTACGAGCAGTACTTC | CASSQGQGPRYEQYF
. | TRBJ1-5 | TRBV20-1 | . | TGCAGTGCTAGACAACAGGGAAGTTTGTATCAGCCCCAGCATTTT | CSARQQGSLYQPQHF
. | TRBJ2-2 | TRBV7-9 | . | TGTGCCAGCAGCTTAGGAGTGACAAAGGCCGGGGAGCTGTTTTTT | CASSLGVTKAGELFF
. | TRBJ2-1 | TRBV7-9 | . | TGTGCCAGCAGCCCAGACCCTTACAATGAGCAGTTCTTC | CASSPDPYNEQFF
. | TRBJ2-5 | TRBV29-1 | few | TGCAGCGTTGGATACACCCAAAGGGAGACCCAGTACTTC | CSVGYTQRETQYF
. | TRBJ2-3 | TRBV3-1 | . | TGTGCCAGCAGCCAAGATACACTCACAGATACGCAGTATTTT | CASSQDTLTDTQYF
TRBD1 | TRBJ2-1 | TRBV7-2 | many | TGTGCCAGCAGCTCGGACAGGGTTAATGAGCAGTTCTTC | CASSSDRVNEQFF
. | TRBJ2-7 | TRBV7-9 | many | TGTGCCAGCAGCAAGACCCAAATTGCCTACGAGCAGTACTTC | CASSKTQIAYEQYF
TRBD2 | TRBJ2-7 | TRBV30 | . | TGTGCTTGGAGCGCCACAGCGGGAGCCTACGAGCAGTACTTC | CAWSATAGAYEQYF
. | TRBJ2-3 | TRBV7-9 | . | TGTGCCAGCAGCTGGGGGACTCCCACTTCCACAGATACGCAGTATTTT | CASSWGTPTSTDTQYF
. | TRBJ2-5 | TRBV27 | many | TGTGCCAGCGGTGGGCAACGGACCCAGTACTTC | CASGGQRTQYF
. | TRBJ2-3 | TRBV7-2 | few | TGTGCCAGCAGGACCCACAGCGGCACAGATACGCAGTATTTT | CASRTHSGTDTQYF
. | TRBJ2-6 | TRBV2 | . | TGTGCCAGTAAGAGCGGGGCCAACGTCCTGACTTTC | CASKSGANVLTF
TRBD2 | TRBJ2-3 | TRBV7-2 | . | TGTGCCAGCAGCTTAACGGGGACTAGCGCTGGAGATACGCAGTATTTT | CASSLTGTSAGDTQYF
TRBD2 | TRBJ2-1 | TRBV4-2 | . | TGTGCCAGCGGGCTAGCGGGAGACTACAATGAGCAGTTCTTC | CASGLAGDYNEQFF
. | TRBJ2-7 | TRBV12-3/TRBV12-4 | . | TGTGCCAGCAGTTCCCTAGGGGACATCTACGAGCAGTACTTC | CASSSLGDIYEQYF
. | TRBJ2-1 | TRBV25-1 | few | TGTGCCACCAAAGTGGGCAATGAGCAGTTCTTC | CATKVGNEQFF